Listed here are 21 T cell receptor beta chains from one sample, sequenced in a study of cytomegalovirus exposure and HLA in healthy donors. Amplification used 60 Vbeta primers and 13 Jbeta primers. The method was immunoSEQ multiplex PCR; TCRdb's version includes in-frame clones alone and lacks a portion of them. The sample lists 110,000 to 150,000 clones; around 10% were seen once. Sample: PBMCs. These receptors came from a male donor in good health and CMV-seronegative.

The sample holds a few counts of this clone. The CDR3: CASSNGTSGYEQYF. CDR3 coding DNA: TGTGCCAGCAGCAACGGGACTAGCGGCTACGAGCAGTACTTC. The chain joins TRBV21-1 to TRBJ2-7; the DNA was not compared with TRBD2, the D call given in the table. TRBV21-1 is annotated as a pseudogene. This CDR3 region has 14 residues.

The sample holds a few counts of this clone. The V call is TRBV7-9, the J call TRBJ2-7, with TRBD1 matching 9 bases. Losses at the gene ends were 5 bases for V and 5 bases for J; bases not matched to a gene: 1. Germline assignment: CDR1 SEHNR and CDR2 FQNEAQ (reference sequence). This CDR3 has 12 amino acids. The CDR3: CASSRDRDEQYF. The DNA for the CDR3 is TGTGCCAGCAGCCGGGACAGGGACGAGCAGTACTTC.

This clone was observed a few times. This rearrangement joins TRBV13 to TRBJ2-6; 7 nucleotides align to TRBD1. CDR1 is PRHDT and CDR2 is FYEKMQ in the germline V gene (reference sequence). Losses at the gene ends were 8 bases for V and 0 bases for J; bases not matched to a gene: 7. This CDR3 has 16 residues. CDR3 protein: CASQDRRNSGANVLTF. CDR3 bases: TGTGCCAGCCAGGACAGGAGGAACTCTGGGGCCAACGTCCTGACTTTC.

V usage is TRBV28 and J usage is TRBJ1-4; a possible D gene is TRBD1 (6 bases). The CDR3 consists of 16 residues. Germline assignment: CDR1 MDHEN and CDR2 SYDVKM. V was cut by 3 bases and J by 2 bases, with 13 bases left in between. In DNA, the CDR3 is TGTGCCAGCAGTTTCACAGGGTTGGGGACTAATGAAAAACTGTTTTTT. Residues: CASSFTGLGTNEKLFF. Complete variable domain (other parts from reference TRBV28 and TRBJ1-4): DVKVTQSSRYLVKRTGEKVFLECVQDMDHENMFWYRQDPGLGLRLIYFSYDVKMKEKGDIPEGYSVSREKKERFSLILESASTNQTSMYLCASSFTGLGTNEKLFFGSGTQLSVL.

As to this clone: The same CDR3 is also encoded by other DNA sequences in this sample. This sequence joins TRBV2 and TRBJ2-7; no firm D call. Germline V gives CDR1 SNHLY, CDR2 FYNNEI. Deletions cut 6 bases from V and 3 bases from J, with 9 bases between. The CDR3 loop spans 12 amino acids. This CDR3 reads CASSSVNYEQYF. The CDR3, as DNA: TGTGCCAGCAGCTCAGTCAACTACGAGCAGTACTTC. Filled out from reference TRBV2 and TRBJ2-7, the complete variable domain reads EPEVTQTPSHQVTQMGQEVILRCVPISNHLYFYWYRQILGQKVEFLVSFYNNEISEKSEIFDDQFSVERPDGSNFTLKIRSTKLEDSAMYFCASSSVNYEQYFGPGTRLTVT.

The rearrangement uses TRBV4-2 and TRBJ2-2, with D possibly TRBD2 on 5 matching bases. V was trimmed by 1 base and J by 5 bases, leaving 8 bases between them. This CDR3 has 14 amino acids. Germline V gene lookup returns CDR1 LGHNA and CDR2 YNFKEQ. CDR3 DNA sequence: TGTGCCAGCAGCCAAGCGGGAAGGACCGGGGAGCTGTTTTTT. As protein: CASSQAGRTGELFF.

V gene TRBV6-6 combines with J gene TRBJ1-1, with 9 bases matching TRBD1. The V and J ends lost 0 bases and 11 bases, in that order; junction bases with no gene match: 13. Per germline, CDR1 MNHNY and CDR2 SVGAGI (reference sequence). There are 16 residues in the CDR3. The CDR3 sequence: CASSYSEQGQGIEAFF. The CDR3 nucleotides read TGTGCCAGCAGTTACTCGGAGCAGGGACAGGGAATTGAGGCTTTCTTT.

This clone was seen more than once but under ten times. The chain links TRBV7-9 to TRBJ1-4; D ambiguous. V lost 2 bases and J lost 7, with 14 bases in between. CDR1 and CDR2 (germline): SEHNR, FQNEAQ (reference sequence). The CDR3 loop spans 15 amino acids. This chain's CDR3 is CASSLLGGEGEKLFF. The CDR3, as DNA: TGTGCCAGCAGCTTACTGGGTGGAGAGGGTGAAAAACTGTTTTTT. The full variable domain, with the rest looked up from reference TRBV7-9 and TRBJ1-4, is DTGVSQNPRHKITKRGQNVTFRCDPISEHNRLYWYRQTLGQGPEFLTYFQNEAQLEKSRLLSDRFSAERPKGSFSTLEIQRTEQGDSAMYLCASSLLGGEGEKLFFGSGTQLSVL.

The CDR3 bases are TGTGCCAGCAATGGTGTGGGAGCCGGGGCCAACGTCCTGACTTTC. Protein: CASNGVGAGANVLTF. This rearrangement joins TRBV28 to TRBJ2-6; perhaps TRBD2 as D (5 bases). V was clipped by 7 bases and J by 4 bases, with 14 bases between them. Germline values: CDR1 MDHEN, CDR2 SYDVKM. The CDR3 has 15 residues. The whole variable domain, filled in from reference TRBV28 and TRBJ2-6, reads DVKVTQSSRYLVKRTGEKVFLECVQDMDHENMFWYRQDPGLGLRLIYFSYDVKMKEKGDIPEGYSVSREKKERFSLILESASTNQTSMYLCASNGVGAGANVLTFGAGSRLTVL.

The chain links TRBV2 to TRBJ2-3, with 7 bases aligning to TRBD1. Germline V gene lookup returns CDR1 SNHLY and CDR2 FYNNEI. The CDR3 spans 15 residues. With 6 bases clipped from V and 2 bases from J, the junction kept 8 bases outside the gene matches. CDR3 amino acids: CASSGPQGYTDTQYF. Written as DNA, the CDR3 is TGTGCCAGCAGCGGCCCACAGGGGTACACAGATACGCAGTATTTT.

This clone has a handful of counts. The chain carries TRBV4-3 and TRBJ2-7; 11 nucleotides match TRBD1. V lost 3 bases and J lost 5; bases outside the gene matches: 0. The germline CDR1 and CDR2 sequences are LGHNA and YSLEER. CDR3 length: 13 residues. CDR3 sequence: CASSQGQGDEQYF. The CDR3 coding sequence is TGCGCCAGCAGCCAGGGACAGGGGGACGAGCAGTACTTC.

The chain joins TRBV28 to TRBJ2-4, with a possible D match to TRBD1 (5 bases). The CDR3 is 15 amino acids. Germline V gene lookup returns CDR1 MDHEN and CDR2 SYDVKM. The germline V and J ends were trimmed by 5 bases and 1 base, with 12 bases remaining between them. DNA for the CDR3: TGTGCCAGCAGTGGGGCAGGGCTGGCCAAAAACATTCAGTACTTC. As protein: CASSGAGLAKNIQYF.

CDR3 amino acids: CAWRDFTSGRSYEQYF. In nucleotides, the CDR3 is TGTGCCTGGAGGGACTTTACTAGCGGGAGGAGCTACGAGCAGTACTTC. The rearrangement joins TRBV30 to TRBJ2-7; 12 bases align to TRBD2. The CDR3 loop spans 16 amino acids. The J segment lost 3 bases and the V segment lost 3 bases, leaving 9 bases of the junction unmatched. In germline, CDR1 is GTSNPN, CDR2 SVGIG (reference sequence). Based on the CDR3 plus reference TRBV30 and TRBJ2-7, the full variable domain is SQTIHQWPATLVQPVGSPLSLECTVEGTSNPNLYWYRQAAGRGLQLLFYSVGIGQISSEVPQNLSASRPQDRQFILSSKKLLLSDSGFYLCAWRDFTSGRSYEQYFGPGTRLTVT.

This clone turned up a few times. The V call is TRBV5-1, the J call TRBJ2-3, with 12 bases aligning to TRBD2. Looked up from germline, CDR1 is SGHRS and CDR2 is YFSETQ. The V segment lost 0 bases and the J segment 4 bases; nucleotides outside the gene matches: 6. This CDR3 is 17 amino acids long. CDR3 sequence (DNA): TGCGCCAGCAGCTTGGTTTCTAGCGGGGGGGTAGCAGATACGCAGTATTTT. It codes for CASSLVSSGGVADTQYF.

The rearrangement joins TRBV4-2 to TRBJ2-2, with 12 bases aligning to TRBD2. V was clipped by 1 base and J by 6 bases; unmatched bases: 3. This CDR3 has 16 residues. CDR1 LGHNA and CDR2 YNFKEQ come from the germline V gene. In DNA, the CDR3 is TGTGCCAGCAGCCAAGCGCTAGCGGGGGGGCCCGGGGAGCTGTTTTTT. Encoded protein: CASSQALAGGPGELFF.

The V gene is TRBV28, the J gene TRBJ1-1; a possible D gene is TRBD1 (5 bases). Germline CDR1 reads MDHEN; CDR2 reads SYDVKM. The V end was cut by 5 bases, the J end by 7 bases, with 11 bases between. This CDR3 has 12 amino acids. CDR3 amino acids: CASSKWGLEAFF. CDR3 nucleotides: TGTGCCAGCAGTAAGTGGGGACTTGAAGCTTTCTTT.

This clone occurred a few times. This sequence joins TRBV5-4 and TRBJ2-1; possible D gene TRBD2, 6 bases. This CDR3 contains 15 residues. Germline CDR1 and CDR2: SGHNT and YYREEE (reference sequence). V lost 4 bases to trimming and J lost 1 base, with 12 bases between them. CDR3 nucleotides: TGTGCCAGCAGCCCGGGGGACCGTTCCTACAATGAGCAGTTCTTC. Protein product: CASSPGDRSYNEQFF.

The chain employs TRBV13 and TRBJ2-7, with TRBD1 identical over 9 bases. The CDR3 has 15 amino acids. V dropped 2 bases and J dropped 4; count of bases not matched to a gene: 6. Germline V gene data show CDR1 as PRHDT and CDR2 as FYEKMQ (reference sequence). DNA of the CDR3: TGTGCCAGCAGCTTAAAGACAGGGGGAGAATACGAGCAGTACTTC. Translating it yields CASSLKTGGEYEQYF.

The V and J genes are TRBV29-1 and TRBJ1-2, with TRBD1 as a possible D gene (5 bases). From germline, CDR1 is SQVTM and CDR2 ANQGSEA. The CDR3 spans 13 residues. Trimming removed 1 base at V and 1 base at J, with 7 bases between. CDR3 in DNA: TGCAGCGTTGAAGGGGGCAGTAACTATGGCTACACCTTC. It encodes CSVEGGSNYGYTF.

The J gene is TRBJ1-3, the V gene TRBV5-1, with a weak D call TRBD1 (5 bases). The CDR3 runs to 16 residues. Germline-derived CDR1 and CDR2 are SGHRS and YFSETQ. The V gene lost 0 bases and the J gene lost 0 bases, with 10 bases spanning the gap. The CDR3 DNA reads TGCGCCAGCAGCTTGGCAGGACAACTCTCTGGAAACACCATATATTTT. Its protein product is CASSLAGQLSGNTIYF.

This clone was seen a handful of times. V and J are TRBV6-1 and TRBJ1-5; D remains unclear. The CDR3 is 14 amino acids. Germline CDR1 MNHNS, CDR2 SASEGT. Trimming took 7 bases from V and 0 from J, leaving 10 bases between them. CDR3 nucleotides: TGTGCCAGCACGCAGACTAATAGCAATCAGCCCCAGCATTTT. Protein product: CASTQTNSNQPQHF.